This TCR beta chain originates from a study of T-cell reconstitution after alpha-beta-depleted transplantation in children. In germline, CDR1 is MNHEY, CDR2 SVGAGI. V was clipped by 5 bases and J by 5 bases, with 15 bases between them. The length of the CDR3 is 14 residues. A TCRbeta library incorporating unique molecular identifiers was prepared. MiXCR, applied by TCRdb to the PCR reads, yields one record per CDR3 protein. The top ten hold less than 40% of the sample, which has some 110,000 distinct CDR3 sequences, 10% seen once. This clonotype has just a few counts. This chain joins TRBV6-5 and TRBJ2-5; possibly TRBD2 for D (6 bases). Sequencing used PBMCs, obtained before TCRalphabeta/CD19-depleted stem cell transplant. The clonotype originates from a boy under 10 years old with acute lymphoblastic leukemia, due to receive a stem cell transplant. The CDR3 spells CASSPWEREETQYF. The CDR3 DNA reads TGTGCCAGCAGTCCATGGGAACGGGAGGAGACCCAGTACTTC.